This note documents a single TCR beta chain sequence. Assay: immunoSEQ multiplex PCR; the TCRdb copy retains only in-frame clones and omits some. Of around 300,000 clones detected, about nine tenths appear once; the ten largest clones hold 2% to 2.5%. This sample stems from a study of blood T cell repertoires in COVID-19. CDR1 is MNHNY, CDR2 SVGAGI, per germline (reference sequence). This CDR3 is 14 amino acids long. Between the trimmed V and J ends, which lost 7 bases and 4 bases, there was a span of 13 bases. The source is a man in his forties or fifties with acute or convalescent COVID-19. The sequenced sample was peripheral blood. V gene TRBV6-6 combines with J gene TRBJ1-4, with D tentatively TRBD1 (6 bases). The CDR3 sequence is CASNQQGGNEKLFF. The CDR3, as DNA: TGTGCCAGCAATCAACAGGGTGGTAATGAAAAACTGTTTTTT.